Below are 5 T cell receptor beta chains sequenced from a single sample in a study of T cells in localized non-small cell lung cancer. Clones were read by immunoSEQ multiplex PCR, and TCRdb kept only the in-frame ones, dropping some. This sample has 45,000 to 60,000 clones; around 83% occur once, and the top ten carry 2.5%. The sequenced sample was PBMCs, obtained before any cancer treatment. Every receptor here comes from a man between 40 and 69 years old with stage II lung adenocarcinoma.

This chain joins TRBV27 and TRBJ2-1, with D tentatively TRBD1 (5 bases). Germline assignment: CDR1 MNHEY and CDR2 SMNVEV (reference sequence). The CDR3 totals 15 residues. Trimming cost V 0 bases and J 2 bases, with 8 bases left between them. The CDR3: CASSLSSRAYNEQFF. The CDR3 DNA sequence: TGTGCCAGCAGTTTATCTAGCAGGGCCTACAATGAGCAGTTCTTC.

This clone was detected once. The chain joins TRBV19 to TRBJ1-2; D is ambiguous. This CDR3 contains 15 residues. Germline CDR1 LNHDA, CDR2 SQIVND (reference sequence). V was cut by 0 bases and J by 1 base, with 9 bases left in between. Written as DNA, the CDR3 is TGTGCCAGTAGTATAGATCGCGGGGATAACTATGGCTACACCTTC. It specifies CASSIDRGDNYGYTF. Full variable domain (remainder filled in from reference TRBV19 and TRBJ1-2): DGGITQSPKYLFRKEGQNVTLSCEQNLNHDAMYWYRQDPGQGLRLIYYSQIVNDFQKGDIAEGYSVSREKKESFPLTVTSAQKNPTAFYLCASSIDRGDNYGYTFGSGTRLTVV.

The chain uses TRBV7-8 and TRBJ2-7, with D possibly being TRBD2 (5 bases). V was pared by 1 base and J by 0 bases, with 10 bases between. The CDR3 is made up of 15 amino acids. Per germline, CDR1 SGHVS and CDR2 FQNEAQ. Here the CDR3 DNA reads TGTGCCAGCAGCTTAGAGTATGGGAGCTCCTACGAGCAGTACTTC. As protein: CASSLEYGSSYEQYF.

The V call is TRBV10-3, the J call TRBJ2-3, with D unclear. Germline assignment: CDR1 ENHRY and CDR2 SYGVKD. The CDR3 has 16 residues. The ends were cut back, 5 bases at V and 0 bases at J, with 15 bases in the middle. CDR3 nucleotide sequence: TGTGCCATCAGTCAAGAAGGTAGGCGGAGCACAGATACGCAGTATTTT. Protein sequence: CAISQEGRRSTDTQYF.

This chain connects TRBV2 to TRBJ1-2, with D unclear. Germline CDR1 reads SNHLY; CDR2 reads FYNNEI. This CDR3 is 12 amino acids long. V gave up 6 bases and J gave up 0 bases, with 5 bases separating them. For the CDR3, the DNA is TGTGCCAGCAGGGTAGCTAACTATGGCTACACCTTC. Translating gives CASRVANYGYTF.